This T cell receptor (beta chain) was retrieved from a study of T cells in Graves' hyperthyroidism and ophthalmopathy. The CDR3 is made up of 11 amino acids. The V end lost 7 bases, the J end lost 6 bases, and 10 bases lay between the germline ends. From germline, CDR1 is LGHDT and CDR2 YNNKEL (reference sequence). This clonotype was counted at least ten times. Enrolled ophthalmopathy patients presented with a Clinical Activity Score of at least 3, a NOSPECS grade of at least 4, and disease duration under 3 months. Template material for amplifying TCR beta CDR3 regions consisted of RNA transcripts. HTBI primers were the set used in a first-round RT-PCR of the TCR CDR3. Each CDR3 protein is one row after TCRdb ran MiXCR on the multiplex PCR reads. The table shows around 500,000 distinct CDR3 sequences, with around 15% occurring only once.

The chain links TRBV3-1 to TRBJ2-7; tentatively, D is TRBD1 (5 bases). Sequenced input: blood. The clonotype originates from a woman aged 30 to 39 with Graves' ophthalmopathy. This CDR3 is CASTQGSEQYF. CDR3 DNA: TGTGCCAGCACTCAGGGCTCCGAGCAGTACTTC.